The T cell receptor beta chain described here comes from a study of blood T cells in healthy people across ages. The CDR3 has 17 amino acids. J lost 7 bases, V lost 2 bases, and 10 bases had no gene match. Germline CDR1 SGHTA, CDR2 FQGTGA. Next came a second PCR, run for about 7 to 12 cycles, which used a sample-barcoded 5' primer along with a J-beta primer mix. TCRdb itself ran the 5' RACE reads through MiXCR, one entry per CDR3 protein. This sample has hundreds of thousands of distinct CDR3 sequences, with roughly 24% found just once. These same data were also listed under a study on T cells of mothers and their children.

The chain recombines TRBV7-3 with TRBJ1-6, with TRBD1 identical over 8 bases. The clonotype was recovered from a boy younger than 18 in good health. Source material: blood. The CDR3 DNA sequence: TGTGCCAGCAGCTTACGGGCCAGGGGGCCTAGAAATTCACCCCTCCACTTT. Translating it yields CASSLRARGPRNSPLHF. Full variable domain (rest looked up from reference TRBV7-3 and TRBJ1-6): GAGVSQTPSNKVTEKGKYVELRCDPISGHTALYWYRQSLGQGPEFLIYFQGTGAADDSGLPNDRFFAVRPEGSVSTLKIQRTERGDSAVYLCASSLRARGPRNSPLHFGNGTRLTVT.